This record concerns one T cell receptor beta chain sequence. The antigen is unknown. The data belong to a study of cytomegalovirus exposure and HLA in healthy donors. About the study: The early release's HLA-typed donors yielded approximately 82 million unique TCRs. Study-wide results and caveats: TCR beta chains numbering 150 to 200 were designated cytomegalovirus-associated. Some segments of the V type, notably TRBV6-2 and TRBV6-3, were excluded as indistinguishable.

Vbeta (60) and Jbeta (13) primers were used in the PCR. Repertoires were generated with immunoSEQ multiplex PCR, while TCRdb's copy carries only in-frame clones and drops some. In the table there are around 100,000 clones, around 77% of which are singletons. The CDR3 runs 14 residues. V shed 4 bases and J shed 2 bases, with 9 bases lying between them. Germline V gene sequence: CDR1 MNHEY, CDR2 SMNVEV (reference sequence). Donors consisted of healthy bone marrow donors. The sample taken for sequencing was PBMCs. The chain combines TRBV27 with TRBJ1-5; D remains unclear. This sequence originates from a male donor in good health and CMV-seropositive. CDR3: CASSWREGNQPQHF. In DNA form, the CDR3 reads TGTGCCAGCAGTTGGAGGGAAGGCAATCAGCCCCAGCATTTT.